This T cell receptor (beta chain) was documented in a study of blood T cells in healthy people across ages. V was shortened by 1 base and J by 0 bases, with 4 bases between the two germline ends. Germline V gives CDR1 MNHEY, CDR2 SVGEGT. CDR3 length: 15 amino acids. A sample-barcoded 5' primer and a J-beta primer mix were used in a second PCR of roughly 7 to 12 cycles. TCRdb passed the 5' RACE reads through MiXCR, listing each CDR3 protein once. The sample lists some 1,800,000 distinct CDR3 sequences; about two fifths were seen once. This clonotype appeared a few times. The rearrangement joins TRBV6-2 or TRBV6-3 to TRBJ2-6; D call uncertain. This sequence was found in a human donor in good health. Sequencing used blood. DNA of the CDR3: TGTGCCAGCAGTTACTGGATCTCTGGGGCCAACGTCCTGACTTTC. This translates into CASSYWISGANVLTF.